This entry lists 2 T cell receptor beta chains sequenced from one sample in a study of blood T cell repertoires in COVID-19. Libraries were prepared by immunoSEQ multiplex PCR; TCRdb keeps only in-frame clonotypes and omits some of them. The table lists around 400,000 clones, 80% to 95% of them singletons, with about 0.9% in the top ten. The sequenced sample was PBMCs or T cells enriched from blood (not recorded which). These receptors all come from a woman aged 40-49 years who had been exposed to COVID-19.

This clone was detected only a few times. The genes are TRBV6-5 and TRBJ1-6; D gene ambiguous. CDR1 and CDR2 (germline): MNHEY, SVGAGI. This CDR3 has 14 amino acids. V lost 0 bases, J lost 10 bases, and 10 bases lay in between. The CDR3 loop reads CASSYSRPVSPLHF. CDR3 coding DNA: TGTGCCAGCAGTTACTCCCGTCCAGTGTCACCCCTCCACTTT.

The table lists this clone with a few counts. J is TRBJ2-7 and V is TRBV6-6; 7 bases fit TRBD2. The CDR3 is 14 residues long. Germline V gene data show CDR1 as MNHNY and CDR2 as SVGAGI (reference sequence). Trimming took 7 bases from V and 5 from J; bases not matched to a gene: 11. The chain's CDR3 is CASTLGGKFHEQYF. The CDR3 DNA reads as TGTGCCAGCACCCTGGGGGGGAAATTCCACGAGCAGTACTTC.